This is a list of T cell receptor beta chains from one sample in a study. TCRdb reprocessed the 5' RACE reads via MiXCR and lists one record per CDR3 protein. The sample yields around 43,000 distinct CDR3 sequences, 18% seen once. The sequenced material came from naive CD4+ T cells sorted from a lymph node. The source of these receptors is a female donor with breast cancer. CDR3s include the opening cysteine and the closing phenylalanine or tryptophan. The D gene is left open where the match is weak. Clone size is not always given. Where it is, it says once, few, many or a class for expanded clones.

d_gene	v_gene	j_gene	abundance	CDR3nt	CDR3aa
NA	TRBV7-2	TRBJ2-1	NA	TGTGCCAGCAGCTTAAGGGGGAACAATGAGCAGTTCTTC	CASSLRGNNEQFF
NA	TRBV13	TRBJ1-2	NA	TGTGCCAGCAGCCGGACTAACAGGGCCGATGGCTACACCTTC	CASSRTNRADGYTF
TRBD1	TRBV7-2	TRBJ1-5	NA	TGTGCCAGCCAACAGGGGGACTTGAATCAGCCCCAGCATTTT	CASQQGDLNQPQHF
TRBD2	TRBV7-2	TRBJ2-1	NA	TGTGCCAGCAGCTTAGCGCCAGCGGGAGGGCCGAATGAGCAGTTCTTC	CASSLAPAGGPNEQFF
TRBD1	TRBV4-2	TRBJ2-5	NA	TGTGCCAGCAGCCAGCAAGACAGGGCGTACCAAGAGGCCCAGTACTTC	CASSQQDRAYQEAQYF
NA	TRBV7-9	TRBJ2-3	many	TGTGCCAGCAGCTTAGCGGGGGTTACAGATACGCAGTATTTT	CASSLAGVTDTQYF
NA	TRBV7-8	TRBJ2-5	NA	TGTGCCGGCAGCGTAAACACAGAAGAGACCCAGTACTTC	CAGSVNTEETQYF
NA	TRBV5-5	TRBJ2-1	many	TGTGCCAGCACCCAGGGGCTAGCGGACTACAATGAGCAGTTCTTC	CASTQGLADYNEQFF
TRBD2	TRBV20-1	TRBJ2-3	few	TGCAGTGCTTCTCACCTTCCAGCGGGAGTTACAGATACGCAGTATTTT	CSASHLPAGVTDTQYF
TRBD1	TRBV6-2/TRBV6-3	TRBJ1-1	few	TGTGCCAGCAGTTACTCAATGCGACAGGGGCCACTATTGAACACTGAAGCTTTCTTT	CASSYSMRQGPLLNTEAFF
NA	TRBV29-1	TRBJ1-2	many	TGCAGCGTTGTAGATGGCTACACCTTC	CSVVDGYTF
NA	TRBV9	TRBJ2-1	NA	TGTGCCAGCAGCGTTACGCAGGAGACTGAGCAGTTCTTC	CASSVTQETEQFF
TRBD1	TRBV2	TRBJ2-5	few	TGTGCCAGCAGTGACAGGGGGTGGCAGGAGACCCAGTACTTC	CASSDRGWQETQYF
NA	TRBV7-9	TRBJ2-2	NA	TGTGCCAGCAGCTTAAAGCCACTTAGCACCGGGGAGCTGTTTTTT	CASSLKPLSTGELFF
NA	TRBV6-2/TRBV6-3	TRBJ1-4	NA	TGTGCCAGCAGCAGCCGTACGGCAGGGGTTGGCGAAAAACTGTTTTTT	CASSSRTAGVGEKLFF
NA	TRBV7-2	TRBJ2-3	many	TGTGCCAGCAGCTTTGCAGATACGCAGTATTTT	CASSFADTQYF
TRBD2	TRBV29-1	TRBJ2-3	many	TGCAGCGTTATCAGGAGCGGGACTAGCACAGATACGCAGTATTTT	CSVIRSGTSTDTQYF
TRBD2	TRBV15	TRBJ2-3	NA	TGTGCCACCAGCCCAGAAATGGTGGGACTAGCGGGCCGGACAGATACGCAGTATTTT	CATSPEMVGLAGRTDTQYF
TRBD1	TRBV5-1	TRBJ2-2	few	TGCGCCAGCAGCCCGACGACAGGGTCCACCGGGGAGCTGTTTTTT	CASSPTTGSTGELFF
NA	TRBV20-1	TRBJ2-1	NA	TGCAGTGCCCGGGAGCCGAACAATGAGCAGTTCTTC	CSAREPNNEQFF
NA	TRBV27	TRBJ2-7	NA	TGTGCCAGCATGGTTGTTGTGGATTACCGCTACGAGCAGTACTTC	CASMVVVDYRYEQYF
NA	TRBV7-9	TRBJ1-1	few	TGTGCCAGCAGCTTACGTGGGCAGGTGGGAACTGAAGCTTTCTTT	CASSLRGQVGTEAFF
TRBD1	TRBV4-1	TRBJ1-2	few	TGCGCCAGCAGCCAGAGACAGGGACTCGGCTACACCTTC	CASSQRQGLGYTF
NA	TRBV7-2	TRBJ2-6	few	TGTGCCAGCAGCTCTAGATCCTCTGGGGCCAACGTCCTGACTTTC	CASSSRSSGANVLTF
NA	TRBV15	TRBJ2-6	NA	TGTGCCACCAGCAGGACCCACAGCTCTGGGGCCAACGTCCTGACTTTC	CATSRTHSSGANVLTF
NA	TRBV9	TRBJ2-3	NA	TGTGCCAGCAGCGCCGGACCGGGCACAGATACGCGGTATTTT	CASSAGPGTDTRYF
NA	TRBV7-2	TRBJ1-5	many	TGTGCCAGCAGCCCTAAGTTCGATCAGCCCCAGCATTTT	CASSPKFDQPQHF
NA	TRBV4-2	TRBJ2-7	few	TGTGCCAGCAGCCAAGTAGCGGACGGGTACGAGCAGTACTTC	CASSQVADGYEQYF
TRBD1	TRBV5-5	TRBJ1-6	NA	TGTGCCAGCAGCCAGAATACAGGGGGAAGCTCACCCCTCCACTTT	CASSQNTGGSSPLHF
NA	TRBV15	TRBJ2-7	many	TGTGCCACCAGCAGAGATTCGGGCAGAATCTACGAGCAGTACTTC	CATSRDSGRIYEQYF
NA	TRBV4-2	TRBJ2-3	NA	TGTGCCAGCAGCCAAGAGGGCGCAGAAGATACGCAGTATTTT	CASSQEGAEDTQYF
NA	TRBV4-2	TRBJ1-5	NA	TGTGCCAGCAGCCAAGAGTTACAGACGGGGAATCAGCCCCAGCATTTT	CASSQELQTGNQPQHF
TRBD1	TRBV6-1	TRBJ1-3	NA	TGTGCCAGCAGTGCCCAGACAGGGATGAGCTCTGGAAACACCATATATTTT	CASSAQTGMSSGNTIYF
NA	TRBV7-2	TRBJ1-2	few	TGTGCCAGCAGCTTAGGAAGGATTAACTATGGCTACACCTTC	CASSLGRINYGYTF
TRBD2	TRBV7-8	TRBJ2-3	NA	TGTGCCAGCTCCCTACGGGAGGGCCTTACAGATACGCAGTATTTT	CASSLREGLTDTQYF
TRBD1	TRBV5-1	TRBJ2-1	few	TGCGCCAGCAGCGCAGCGCCGGGACAGGTGAACAATGAGCAGTTCTTC	CASSAAPGQVNNEQFF
NA	TRBV5-6	TRBJ1-4	NA	TGTGCCAGCAGCTCCGACCGTAGTGCAACTAATGAAAAACTGTTTTTT	CASSSDRSATNEKLFF
NA	TRBV7-9	TRBJ2-5	NA	TGTGCCAGCAGCTTAGCCCGTGGGAAGACCCAGTACTTC	CASSLARGKTQYF
NA	TRBV20-1	TRBJ1-2	NA	TGCAGTGCTAGGGATGCGTCCCGGCAGACTGGCTACACCTTC	CSARDASRQTGYTF